This T cell receptor beta chain is from a study of blood T cell repertoires in COVID-19. Study information: Samples of COVID-19 (acute and convalescent) were obtained from the United States, Italy and Spain. PBMCs, B-cell-depleted T cells, or T cells provided the cDNA or gDNA that made up the material.

CDR1 and CDR2 from the germline V gene are SGHTA and FQGNSA. Trimming removed 5 bases from V and 10 bases from J, with 21 bases in between. The CDR3 length is 15 residues. Source study methods: The assay estimated nucleated cells by amplifying reference gene primers. Repertoires were generated with immunoSEQ multiplex PCR, while TCRdb's copy carries only in-frame clones and drops some. The V and J calls and clone size are taken from that table; D and trimming were inferred from the DNA. The profile covers about 120,000 clones, with roughly 82% appearing a single time and around an eighth taken by the ten largest.

This TCR was sampled from a human donor in a cohort sampled during active COVID-19. The chain is built from TRBV7-2 and TRBJ2-1; possibly TRBD2 for D (5 bases). Sequencing was performed on peripheral blood. In nucleotides, the CDR3 is TGTGCCAGCAGCCCGCTCGGGGTAACGATCGGGGAGCAGTTCTTC. It translates to CASSPLGVTIGEQFF.